This TCR beta chain was captured in a study of type 1 regulatory T cells. On the study more broadly: T-allo10 is an in vitro-generated, Tr1-enriched CD4 T cell product specific for alloantigen.

This clonotype was recorded a few times. Its antigen is currently unknown. Overall study results and limits: Tr1 cells had a more restricted TCR repertoire than non-Tr1 cells.

MiXCR was run by TCRdb on the reads, yielding one entry per CDR3 protein. The profile shows about 62,000 distinct CDR3 sequences, 62% of them singletons. Trimming cost V 6 bases and J 7 bases, with 12 bases left between them. The germline V gene encodes CDR1 DFQATT and CDR2 SNEGSKA (reference sequence). The CDR3 consists of 12 residues. This chain uses TRBV20-1 with TRBJ1-4; possible D gene TRBD1, 6 bases. The sequenced material came from cultured non-Tr1 T cells, either the whole culture or a sorted T cell fraction (not recorded which). This TCR was recovered from a human donor in good health. CDR3 coding DNA: TGCAGTGCGGGAGAGGGGGGTGAAAAACTGTTTTTT. This encodes CSAGEGGEKLFF.